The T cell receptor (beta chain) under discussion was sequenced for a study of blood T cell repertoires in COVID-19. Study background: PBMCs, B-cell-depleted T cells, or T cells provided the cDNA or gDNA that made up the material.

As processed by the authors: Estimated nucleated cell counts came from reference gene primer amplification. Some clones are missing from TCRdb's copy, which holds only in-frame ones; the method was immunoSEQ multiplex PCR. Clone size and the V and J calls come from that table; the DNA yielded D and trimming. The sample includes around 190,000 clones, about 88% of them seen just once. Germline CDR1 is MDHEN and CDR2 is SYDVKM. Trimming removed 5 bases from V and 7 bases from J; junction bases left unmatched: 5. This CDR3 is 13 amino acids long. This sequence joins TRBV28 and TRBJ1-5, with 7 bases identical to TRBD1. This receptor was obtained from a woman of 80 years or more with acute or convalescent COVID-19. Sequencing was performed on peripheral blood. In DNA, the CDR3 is TGTGCCAGCAGTCCAGGGGGAGCCCAGCCCCAGCATTTT. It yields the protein CASSPGGAQPQHF.